The rows below give T cell receptor beta chains drawn from one sample of a study of cytomegalovirus exposure and HLA in healthy donors. Clones were read by immunoSEQ multiplex PCR, and TCRdb kept only the in-frame ones, dropping some. This sample yields about 150,000 clones, of which approximately 91% are seen a single time; about 3.5% belongs to the top ten. Sequenced material: PBMCs. The receptors were sampled from a woman in her late teens or twenties in good health and CMV-seropositive. The CDR3 runs from the conserved cysteine through the conserved F or W. D genes are given only for firm matches. Only some rows state a clone size, as once, few, many or a class for expanded clones.

D gene	CDR3 length	V gene	clone size	J gene	CDR3 protein	CDR3 DNA
.	15	TRBV15	.	TRBJ2-5	CATSRDSGRRETQYF	TGTGCCACCAGCAGAGATTCTGGCAGGAGGGAGACCCAGTACTTC
.	13	TRBV28	.	TRBJ2-7	CASRGGSSYEQYF	TGTGCCAGCAGGGGGGGTAGCTCCTACGAGCAGTACTTC
.	13	TRBV28	.	TRBJ2-1	CASSFTVNNEQFF	TGTGCCAGCAGTTTCACAGTTAACAATGAGCAGTTCTTC
TRBD1	13	TRBV5-5	.	TRBJ2-2	CASSLTGAGELFF	TGTGCCAGCAGCTTGACAGGGGCCGGGGAGCTGTTTTTT
.	15	TRBV28	once	TRBJ2-1	CASSSTGSYYNEQFF	TGTGCCAGCAGTTCAACAGGAAGCTACTACAATGAGCAGTTCTTC
TRBD2	17	TRBV18	.	TRBJ2-7	CASSPSQGSGRWNEQYF	TGTGCCAGCTCACCCTCGCAAGGTAGCGGGAGATGGAACGAGCAGTACTTC
.	16	TRBV9	.	TRBJ2-1	CASSVGEVRVRNEQFF	TGTGCCAGCAGCGTAGGGGAGGTTAGGGTTAGGAATGAGCAGTTCTTC
TRBD2	16	TRBV27	.	TRBJ2-7	CASRGLAGGRHYEQYF	TGTGCCAGCAGGGGACTAGCGGGGGGGAGGCACTACGAGCAGTACTTC
.	15	TRBV19	.	TRBJ1-1	CASSVPTVLNTEAFF	TGTGCCAGTAGTGTTCCGACAGTACTCAACACTGAAGCTTTCTTT
TRBD1	15	TRBV11-1	.	TRBJ2-2	CASSSTGDVTGELFF	TGTGCCAGCAGTTCAACAGGGGACGTAACCGGGGAGCTGTTTTTT
TRBD1	14	TRBV28	.	TRBJ1-2	CASSAGQDRHGYTF	TGTGCCAGCAGTGCCGGACAGGACAGACATGGCTACACCTTC
.	17	TRBV4-1	.	TRBJ2-7	CASSQDGGSPTTYEQYF	TGCGCCAGCAGCCAAGATGGGGGCTCCCCAACCACCTACGAGCAGTACTTC
.	15	TRBV28	.	TRBJ2-7	CASSFRGKLGYEQYF	TGTGCCAGCAGTTTCCGGGGGAAGCTAGGTTACGAGCAGTACTTC
TRBD1	14	TRBV6-5	.	TRBJ2-7	CASSTDRVGYEQYF	TGTGCCAGCAGCACCGACAGGGTAGGGTACGAGCAGTACTTC
.	16	TRBV27	.	TRBJ2-5	CASSPRFRQVQETQYF	TGTGCCAGCAGTCCCCGGTTCCGACAGGTTCAAGAGACCCAGTACTTC
.	16	TRBV4-1	.	TRBJ2-6	CASSQDISSGANVLTF	TGCGCCAGCAGCCAGGACATTAGCTCTGGGGCCAACGTCCTGACTTTC
TRBD1	17	TRBV4-2	.	TRBJ2-6	CASSKKGQGSGANVLTF	TGTGCCAGCAGCAAGAAGGGACAGGGCTCTGGGGCCAACGTCCTGACTTTC
.	15	TRBV28	once	TRBJ1-4	CASRPRLFANEKLFF	TGTGCCAGCAGGCCTAGGCTGTTCGCGAATGAAAAACTGTTTTTT
.	17	TRBV5-1	.	TRBJ2-1	CASSPTPGLTNGNEQFF	TGCGCCAGCAGCCCTACCCCGGGACTCACAAATGGCAATGAGCAGTTCTTC
TRBD1	15	TRBV2	.	TRBJ1-5	CASGDRRNSNQPQHF	TGTGCCAGTGGGGACAGAAGAAATAGCAATCAGCCCCAGCATTTT
TRBD1	15	TRBV9	.	TRBJ2-1	CASSPRQGLVNEQFF	TGTGCCAGCAGCCCTCGACAGGGTCTGGTCAATGAGCAGTTCTTC
.	12	TRBV6-1	.	TRBJ1-4	CASSEISRKLFF	TGTGCCAGCAGTGAAATCAGTCGAAAACTGTTTTTT
TRBD2	15	TRBV15	.	TRBJ2-2	CATSRDGSGDVELFF	TGTGCCACCAGCAGAGATGGCAGCGGGGACGTAGAGCTGTTTTTT
.	15	TRBV13	.	TRBJ1-1	CASSLTEDRNTEAFF	TGTGCCAGCAGCTTAACCGAAGACAGGAACACTGAAGCTTTCTTT
.	14	TRBV28	.	TRBJ2-7	CASSLPLRPYEQYF	TGTGCCAGCAGTTTGCCATTGAGGCCCTACGAGCAGTACTTC
.	18	TRBV4-2	.	TRBJ2-6	CASSQGGDGISGANVLTF	TGTGCCAGCAGCCAAGGGGGGGACGGCATCTCTGGGGCCAACGTCCTGACTTTC
TRBD2	14	TRBV7-2	.	TRBJ2-1	CASNLAGGRDEQFF	TGTGCCAGCAACCTAGCGGGAGGGAGGGATGAGCAGTTCTTC
.	12	TRBV7-2	.	TRBJ2-7	CASTENSYEQYF	TGTGCCAGCACCGAGAACTCCTACGAGCAGTACTTC
TRBD1	14	TRBV7-9	.	TRBJ2-7	CASSWGTGSTEQYF	TGTGCCAGCAGCTGGGGGACAGGGTCTACCGAGCAGTACTTC
TRBD1	15	TRBV5-1	.	TRBJ2-2	CASSLRQGATGELFF	TGCGCCAGCAGCTTGAGACAGGGAGCTACCGGGGAGCTGTTTTTT
.	12	TRBV29-1	.	TRBJ1-2	CSVVAGAYGYTF	TGCAGCGTTGTCGCAGGGGCCTATGGCTACACCTTC
.	13	TRBV5-1	once	TRBJ2-7	CASSFGSSYEQYF	TGCGCCAGCAGCTTTGGGAGCTCCTACGAGCAGTACTTC
TRBD1	14	TRBV11-2	once	TRBJ2-7	CASSLGDSSYEQYF	TGTGCCAGCAGCCTCGGGGACAGCTCCTACGAGCAGTACTTC
.	14	TRBV6-5	.	TRBJ1-5	CASKRQTGNQPQHF	TGTGCCAGCAAACGACAAACGGGCAATCAGCCCCAGCATTTT
TRBD2	15	TRBV5-4	.	TRBJ2-7	CASSLFLAGLDEQYF	TGTGCCAGCAGCTTGTTCCTAGCGGGACTCGACGAGCAGTACTTC
.	13	TRBV6-1	.	TRBJ2-7	CASSEQAHYEQYF	TGTGCCAGCAGTGAACAGGCCCATTACGAGCAGTACTTC
.	16	TRBV7-8	.	TRBJ1-5	CASSFRGGPNNQPQHF	TGTGCCAGCAGCTTTAGAGGGGGTCCAAACAATCAGCCCCAGCATTTT